This is a list of T cell receptor beta chains from one sample in a study of cytomegalovirus exposure and HLA in healthy donors. Assay: immunoSEQ multiplex PCR; the TCRdb copy retains only in-frame clones and omits some. The specimen's table records under 50,000 clones. Sequencing was carried out using PBMCs. The receptors originated from a male donor in good health and CMV-seronegative. Each CDR3 is given with its conserved first and last residue. Fields, in order: CDR3 protein, CDR3 DNA, V gene, J gene, D gene. The D gene is left open where the match is weak.

CDR3aa: CASSQDGGAGANVLTF
CDR3nt: TGTGCCAGCAGCCAAGATGGGGGCGCTGGGGCCAACGTCCTGACTTTC
v_gene: TRBV4-2
j_gene: TRBJ2-6
d_gene: -

CDR3aa: CASSERGTYNQPQHF
CDR3nt: TGTGCCAGCAGTGAAAGGGGGACATACAATCAGCCCCAGCATTTT
v_gene: TRBV6-1
j_gene: TRBJ1-5
d_gene: -

CDR3aa: CASTQGNSPLHF
CDR3nt: TGTGCCAGCACACAGGGGAATTCACCCCTCCACTTT
v_gene: TRBV27
j_gene: TRBJ1-6
d_gene: TRBD1

CDR3aa: CASSPIRGGENTEAFF
CDR3nt: TGTGCCAGCTCACCAATCCGGGGGGGGGAGAACACTGAAGCTTTCTTT
v_gene: TRBV18
j_gene: TRBJ1-1
d_gene: -

CDR3aa: CAIRGQAGDYGYTF
CDR3nt: TGTGCCATCAGAGGGCAGGCAGGGGACTATGGCTACACCTTC
v_gene: TRBV10-3
j_gene: TRBJ1-2
d_gene: -

CDR3aa: CASSITGSTRNTEAFF
CDR3nt: TGTGCCAGTAGTATCACAGGGTCCACACGGAACACTGAAGCTTTCTTT
v_gene: TRBV19
j_gene: TRBJ1-1
d_gene: -

CDR3aa: CASSSGTVSHGYTF
CDR3nt: TGCGCCAGCAGCTCGGGGACAGTATCGCATGGCTACACCTTC
v_gene: TRBV5-1
j_gene: TRBJ1-2
d_gene: TRBD1

CDR3aa: CASSEQGTSNTGELFF
CDR3nt: TGTGCCAGCAGTGAGCAGGGTACGTCGAACACCGGGGAGCTGTTTTTT
v_gene: TRBV6-4
j_gene: TRBJ2-2
d_gene: -

CDR3aa: CASSFGDRASNQPQHF
CDR3nt: TGCGCCAGCAGCTTTGGGGACAGGGCCAGCAATCAGCCCCAGCATTTT
v_gene: TRBV5-1
j_gene: TRBJ1-5
d_gene: TRBD1

CDR3aa: CASSYWGGTDTQYF
CDR3nt: TGTGCCAGCAGCTACTGGGGGGGCACAGATACGCAGTATTTT
v_gene: TRBV5-8
j_gene: TRBJ2-3
d_gene: -

CDR3aa: CASSQRGGYTEAFF
CDR3nt: TGTGCCAGCAGCCAGAGAGGGGGATACACTGAAGCTTTCTTT
v_gene: TRBV6-6
j_gene: TRBJ1-1
d_gene: -

CDR3aa: CASSSQGADGNEQYF
CDR3nt: TGTGCCAGCAGCTCACAGGGGGCTGATGGGAACGAGCAGTACTTC
v_gene: TRBV5-1
j_gene: TRBJ2-7
d_gene: TRBD1

CDR3aa: CASSFGLAGTTDTQYF
CDR3nt: TGTGCCAGCAGCTTTGGACTAGCGGGGACCACAGATACGCAGTATTTT
v_gene: TRBV5-4
j_gene: TRBJ2-3
d_gene: TRBD2

CDR3aa: CASSIRGTALATNEKLFF
CDR3nt: TGTGCCAGTAGTATACGAGGGACAGCCCTTGCAACTAATGAAAAACTGTTTTTT
v_gene: TRBV19
j_gene: TRBJ1-4
d_gene: TRBD1

CDR3aa: CASSLGGNGLVQTQYF
CDR3nt: TGTGCCAGCAGTTTGGGGGGGAACGGACTAGTTCAGACCCAGTACTTC
v_gene: TRBV27
j_gene: TRBJ2-5
d_gene: TRBD2